This TCR beta chain was observed in a study of blood T cell repertoires in COVID-19 (dated by TCRdb to 2018 to 2021). Describing the broader study: Samples covering the acute and convalescent phases of COVID-19 were provided by collaborators in the United States, Italy and Spain. Sample metadata almost always included a de-identified subject ID, COVID-19 status, age in years and sex. HLA class I and class II types, where available, came from metadata supplied by the sample provider rather than from assay-based typing. Deeply sampled blood TCRbeta repertoires from subjects exposed to, actively infected with, or recovered from COVID-19 were included in the dataset. The repertoires were released in a freely available public database intended as a resource for research on the immune response to SARS-CoV-2. The samples were drawn from the first 160 participants of the ongoing ImmuneRACE study and from over 950 subjects provided by 6 global collaborators. The material from the prospective study consisted of cDNA or gDNA derived from T cells, B-cell-depleted T cells, or PBMCs.

TCRbeta CDR3 regions were amplified from genomic DNA using the immunoSEQ Assay, a bias-controlled multiplex PCR. The study's own analysis went as follows. The number of nucleated cells in each sample was estimated by amplification of reference gene primers within the assay. To quantify the absolute abundance of each unique TCRbeta CDR3 rearrangement, sequence reads were collapsed and filtered. For each sample, productive Simpson clonality was calculated as the square root of Simpson's diversity index across productive rearrangements. Not all clones reach the TCRdb copy of this immuneACCESS table, which keeps in-frame sequences only. Checked studies attribute under half of the gap to unresolved V genes and leave the rest unexplained. The V and J calls and clone size are taken from that table; D and trimming were inferred from the DNA. This sample lists roughly 100,000 clones; roughly 88% were detected once. The ten biggest clones cover around 8.1% of the sample.

Findings and caveats that apply to the study as a whole: The quantity of clinical and demographic metadata differed by source and by participant and was supplied without curation.

Collaborating institutions collected whole blood in K2EDTA tubes following their own protocols. For TCRbeta analysis, collaborator samples were shipped as frozen whole blood, as isolated PBMCs, or as DNA extracted from either sample type. This clone was detected only a few times. Its recognized antigen is unknown. The input lacks base qualities; no much larger clone sits a single base away. The TCR comes from a woman between 65 and 79 years old with acute or convalescent COVID-19. The sequenced sample consisted of peripheral blood.

The bases read TGTGCCAGCAACCCTAGAGGCAGGAACACTGAAGCTTTCTTT. Translated, it reads CASNPRGRNTEAFF. The chain is made from TRBV3-1 (or the pseudogene TRBV3-2) and TRBJ1-1; the D gene identity is not certain. CDR1 and CDR2 (LGHDT, YNNKEL) derive from the germline V gene (reference sequence). V and J are truncated by 7 bases and 1 base respectively, leaving an intervening sequence of 13 bases. The cysteine opens and the phenylalanine closes a CDR3 of 14 amino acids. The sequence is cut down to CDR3 DNA, 42 bases in frame from base 1.